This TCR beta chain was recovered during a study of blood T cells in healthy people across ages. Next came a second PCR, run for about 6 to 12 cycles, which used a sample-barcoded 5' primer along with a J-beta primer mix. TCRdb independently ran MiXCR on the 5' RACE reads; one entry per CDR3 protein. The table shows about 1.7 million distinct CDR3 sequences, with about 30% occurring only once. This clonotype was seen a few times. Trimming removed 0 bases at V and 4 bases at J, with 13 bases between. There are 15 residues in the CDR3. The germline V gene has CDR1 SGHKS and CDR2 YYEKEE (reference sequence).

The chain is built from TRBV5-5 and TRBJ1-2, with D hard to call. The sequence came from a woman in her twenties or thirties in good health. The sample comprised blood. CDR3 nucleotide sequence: TGTGCCAGCAGCTTGGCCAGTCACAGCCGCTATGGCTACACCTTC. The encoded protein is CASSLASHSRYGYTF. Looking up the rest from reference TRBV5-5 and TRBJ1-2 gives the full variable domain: DAGVTQSPTHLIKTRGQQVTLRCSPISGHKSVSWYQQVLGQGPQFIFQYYEKEERGRGNFPDRFSARQFPNYSSELNVNALLLGDSALYLCASSLASHSRYGYTFGSGTRLTVV.